Presented here are 17 T cell receptor beta chains from one specimen sequenced in a study of cytomegalovirus exposure and HLA in healthy donors. The PCR made use of 60 Vbeta and 13 Jbeta primers. TCRdb keeps only in-frame clones here, not all; method: immunoSEQ multiplex PCR. This sample's table reports under 200,000 clones. Sequenced: PBMCs. The receptors originated from a man younger than 45 in good health and CMV-seronegative.

CDR3 protein: CASSPSAGAGGEQYF. Written as DNA, the CDR3 is TGTGCCAGTAGTCCCTCCGCCGGGGCCGGGGGCGAGCAGTACTTC. The chain uses TRBV19 and TRBJ2-7, with TRBD2 as a possible D gene (6 bases). This CDR3 comprises 15 residues. V was shortened by 5 bases and J by 6 bases, with 20 bases between the two germline ends. Germline loops: CDR1 LNHDA, CDR2 SQIVND (reference sequence).

This sequence joins TRBV4-1 and TRBJ2-3; 12 bases line up with TRBD2. CDR3 length: 16 amino acids. V shed 3 bases, J shed 4 bases, and the junction held 5 bases outside the gene matches. Germline CDR1 reads MGHRA; CDR2 reads YSYEKL. The CDR3 is CASSQASGGGADTQYF. The CDR3 DNA reads as TGCGCCAGCAGCCAGGCTAGCGGGGGGGGAGCAGATACGCAGTATTTT.

The chain couples TRBV4-3 to TRBJ2-3, with TRBD1 matching 9 bases. Germline V CDR1 and CDR2: LGHNA, YSLEER. The CDR3 length is 18 residues. J gave up 4 bases and V 0 bases, and 11 bases lay outside the gene matches. The CDR3 nucleotides read TGCGCCAGCAGCCAAGATCTGACAGGGGGTGCGGAGGCAGATACGCAGTATTTT. This encodes CASSQDLTGGAEADTQYF.

The chain is built from TRBV6-1 and TRBJ2-1; 8 bases line up with TRBD2. There are 15 residues in the CDR3. CDR1 and CDR2 (germline): MNHNS, SASEGT. The V and J ends lost 0 bases and 3 bases, in that order; junction bases with no gene match: 1. DNA of the CDR3: TGTGCCAGCAGTGAAGCACTAGCGGTCTACAATGAGCAGTTCTTC. Translated: CASSEALAVYNEQFF.

The chain recombines TRBV5-4 with TRBJ2-7; D not certain. This CDR3 has 14 residues. Trimming took off 1 base at V and 1 base at J, with 9 bases between the two ends. CDR1 is SGHNT and CDR2 is YYREEE in the germline V gene (reference sequence). The DNA for the CDR3 is TGTGCCAGCAGCTTGCTGTCAGGTTCCTACGAGCAGTACTTC. Translating gives CASSLLSGSYEQYF.

The chain couples TRBV4-1 to TRBJ1-4, with 11 bases that match TRBD1. Trimming at V came to 2 bases and at J to 3 bases, leaving 11 bases not matched to a gene. The CDR3 extends over 19 amino acids. Germline V gene sequence: CDR1 MGHRA, CDR2 YSYEKL. The CDR3 loop reads CASSQPRTGGNAANEKLFF. In nucleotides, the CDR3 is TGCGCCAGCAGCCAACCGAGGACAGGGGGCAACGCGGCTAATGAAAAACTGTTTTTT.

The V and J genes are TRBV27 and TRBJ1-6, with 7 bases matching TRBD1. V shed 5 bases, J shed 10 bases, and the junction held 5 bases outside the gene matches. This CDR3 contains 13 residues. Germline V gene sequence: CDR1 MNHEY, CDR2 SMNVEV (reference sequence). The CDR3 DNA reads TGTGCCAGCAGTCGACAGGGCCCCTCACCCCTCCACTTT. Protein product: CASSRQGPSPLHF.

With regard to this clone: This specimen includes other DNA sequences encoding the same CDR3. This chain links TRBV5-1 with TRBJ1-1, with no clear D. Germline V gives CDR1 SGHRS, CDR2 YFSETQ. The V end lost 0 bases, the J end lost 1 base, and 4 bases lay between the germline ends. The CDR3 extends over 13 amino acids. DNA for the CDR3: TGCGCCAGCAGCTTGGGAGGGAACACTGAAGCTTTCTTT. As protein: CASSLGGNTEAFF.

The CDR3 DNA follows: TGCGCCAGCAGCTTGGCCGGCGGGAGGGCCGGAAATGAGCAGTTCTTC. Residues: CASSLAGGRAGNEQFF. The rearrangement uses TRBV5-1 and TRBJ2-1; 9 bases agree with TRBD2. This CDR3 comprises 16 residues. The germline V gene has CDR1 SGHRS and CDR2 YFSETQ. V trimming: 0 bases; J trimming: 7 bases; junction bases outside the gene matches: 8.

The rearrangement links TRBV7-9 to TRBJ2-3; perhaps TRBD2 as D (6 bases). The V gene's germline CDR1 is SEHNR and CDR2 FQNEAQ (reference sequence). The ends were cut back, 5 bases at V and 3 bases at J, with 18 bases in the middle. The CDR3 loop spans 16 amino acids. The CDR3 is CASSEGYGSGTDTQYF. The CDR3 nucleotides read TGTGCCAGCAGCGAGGGGTACGGGAGTGGTACAGATACGCAGTATTTT.

The V gene is TRBV6-5, the J gene TRBJ2-1; D not resolved. This CDR3 region has 14 residues. V lost 0 bases, J lost 8 bases, and 11 bases lay in between. CDR1 and CDR2 from the germline V gene are MNHEY and SVGAGI. CDR3 sequence: CASSYSTGQDEQFF. The CDR3 coding sequence is TGTGCCAGCAGTTACTCAACCGGTCAGGATGAGCAGTTCTTC.

The chain combines TRBV20-1 with TRBJ2-7, with 8 nucleotides matching TRBD2. The CDR3 sequence is 11 residues long. V lost 6 bases to trimming and J lost 5 bases; unmatched junction nucleotides: 3. CDR1 and CDR2 from the germline V gene are DFQATT and SNEGSKA (reference sequence). CDR3 amino acids: CSARGGNEQYF. CDR3 DNA sequence: TGCAGTGCCCGGGGGGGGAACGAGCAGTACTTC.

The chain has TRBV7-6 and TRBJ1-3; D is unresolved. V shed 10 bases and J shed 0 bases, with 10 bases lying between them. The germline V gene has CDR1 SGHVS and CDR2 FNYEAQ. The CDR3 length is 13 residues. CDR3 DNA sequence: TGTGCCACCAACAGCATCTCTGGAAACACCATATATTTT. It codes for CATNSISGNTIYF.

The chain carries TRBV2 and TRBJ2-3; TRBD1 matches at 8 bases. Per germline, CDR1 SNHLY and CDR2 FYNNEI. The junction had 1 base not matched to a gene; V was cut back by 2 bases and J by 0 bases. The CDR3 extends over 15 amino acids. The chain's CDR3 is CASSEQGASTDTQYF. CDR3 nucleotide sequence: TGTGCCAGCAGTGAACAGGGGGCTAGCACAGATACGCAGTATTTT. Full variable domain (remainder filled in from reference TRBV2 and TRBJ2-3): EPEVTQTPSHQVTQMGQEVILRCVPISNHLYFYWYRQILGQKVEFLVSFYNNEISEKSEIFDDQFSVERPDGSNFTLKIRSTKLEDSAMYFCASSEQGASTDTQYFGPGTRLTVL.

The chain carries TRBV6-5 and TRBJ1-5, with unresolved D. V was pared by 5 bases and J by 1 base, with 6 bases between. The CDR3 is made up of 13 amino acids. Germline V gene sequence: CDR1 MNHEY, CDR2 SVGAGI. CDR3 nucleotides: TGTGCCAGCAGTGCGACAAGCAATCAGCCCCAGCATTTT. Translation: CASSATSNQPQHF.

The rearrangement links TRBV5-8 to TRBJ1-4; the D gene is possibly TRBD1 (6 bases). Germline V gives CDR1 SGHTS, CDR2 YDEGEE. CDR3 length: 15 amino acids. V gave up 3 bases and J gave up 2 bases, with 11 bases separating them. For the CDR3, the DNA is TGTGCCAGCAGCTCACAGGGTTCTACTAATGAAAAACTGTTTTTT. Its translation is CASSSQGSTNEKLFF.

The chain couples TRBV5-1 to TRBJ2-1; D is perhaps TRBD2 (5 bases). The CDR3 sequence is 14 residues long. The germline CDR1 and CDR2 sequences are SGHRS and YFSETQ. V gave up 0 bases and J gave up 3 bases, with 7 bases separating them. CDR3 DNA: TGCGCCAGCAGCTTGGGGGGAGACTACAATGAGCAGTTCTTC. Protein sequence: CASSLGGDYNEQFF. The whole variable domain, filled in from reference TRBV5-1 and TRBJ2-1, reads KAGVTQTPRYLIKTRGQQVTLSCSPISGHRSVSWYQQTPGQGLQFLFEYFSETQRNKGNFPGRFSGRQFSNSRSEMNVSTLELGDSALYLCASSLGGDYNEQFFGPGTRLTVL.